The source of this T cell receptor (beta chain) is a study of blood T cell repertoires in COVID-19. Study details: Samples came from the United States, Italy and Spain, spanning acute and convalescent COVID-19.

In the original analysis: Using reference gene primer amplification, nucleated cell counts were estimated. Libraries were prepared by immunoSEQ multiplex PCR; TCRdb keeps only in-frame clonotypes and omits some of them. The DNA gave D and trimming, while V, J and clone size come from that table. The repertoire consists of under 300,000 clones, with 83% occurring once and the leading ten covering approximately 6%. This clone occurred a few times. Specimen: peripheral blood. The source is a man older than 75 with acute or convalescent COVID-19.

The CDR3 nucleotides are TGTGCCAGCTCACCTAGCAGATACGAGACCCAGTACTTC. Protein product: CASSPSRYETQYF. The chain employs TRBV18 and TRBJ2-5, with D unclear. Between the trimmed V and J ends, which lost 3 bases and 5 bases, there was a span of 10 bases. Per germline, CDR1 KGHSH and CDR2 LQKENI. The CDR3 has 13 residues.